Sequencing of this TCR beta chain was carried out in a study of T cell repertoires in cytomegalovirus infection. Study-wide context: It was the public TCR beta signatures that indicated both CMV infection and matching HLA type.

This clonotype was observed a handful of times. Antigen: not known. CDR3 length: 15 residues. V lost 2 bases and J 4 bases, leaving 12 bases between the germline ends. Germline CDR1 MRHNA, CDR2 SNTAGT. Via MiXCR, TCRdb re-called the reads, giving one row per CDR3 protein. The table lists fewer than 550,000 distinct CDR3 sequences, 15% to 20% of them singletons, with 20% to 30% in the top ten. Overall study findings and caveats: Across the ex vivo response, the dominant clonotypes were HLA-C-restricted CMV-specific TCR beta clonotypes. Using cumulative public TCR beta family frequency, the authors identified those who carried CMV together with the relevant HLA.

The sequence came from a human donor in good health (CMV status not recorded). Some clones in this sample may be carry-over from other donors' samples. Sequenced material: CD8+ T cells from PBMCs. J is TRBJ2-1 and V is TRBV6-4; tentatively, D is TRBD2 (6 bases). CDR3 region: CASSDGRGSYNEQFF. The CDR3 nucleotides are TGTGCCAGCAGTGACGGGCGGGGATCATACAATGAGCAGTTCTTC.